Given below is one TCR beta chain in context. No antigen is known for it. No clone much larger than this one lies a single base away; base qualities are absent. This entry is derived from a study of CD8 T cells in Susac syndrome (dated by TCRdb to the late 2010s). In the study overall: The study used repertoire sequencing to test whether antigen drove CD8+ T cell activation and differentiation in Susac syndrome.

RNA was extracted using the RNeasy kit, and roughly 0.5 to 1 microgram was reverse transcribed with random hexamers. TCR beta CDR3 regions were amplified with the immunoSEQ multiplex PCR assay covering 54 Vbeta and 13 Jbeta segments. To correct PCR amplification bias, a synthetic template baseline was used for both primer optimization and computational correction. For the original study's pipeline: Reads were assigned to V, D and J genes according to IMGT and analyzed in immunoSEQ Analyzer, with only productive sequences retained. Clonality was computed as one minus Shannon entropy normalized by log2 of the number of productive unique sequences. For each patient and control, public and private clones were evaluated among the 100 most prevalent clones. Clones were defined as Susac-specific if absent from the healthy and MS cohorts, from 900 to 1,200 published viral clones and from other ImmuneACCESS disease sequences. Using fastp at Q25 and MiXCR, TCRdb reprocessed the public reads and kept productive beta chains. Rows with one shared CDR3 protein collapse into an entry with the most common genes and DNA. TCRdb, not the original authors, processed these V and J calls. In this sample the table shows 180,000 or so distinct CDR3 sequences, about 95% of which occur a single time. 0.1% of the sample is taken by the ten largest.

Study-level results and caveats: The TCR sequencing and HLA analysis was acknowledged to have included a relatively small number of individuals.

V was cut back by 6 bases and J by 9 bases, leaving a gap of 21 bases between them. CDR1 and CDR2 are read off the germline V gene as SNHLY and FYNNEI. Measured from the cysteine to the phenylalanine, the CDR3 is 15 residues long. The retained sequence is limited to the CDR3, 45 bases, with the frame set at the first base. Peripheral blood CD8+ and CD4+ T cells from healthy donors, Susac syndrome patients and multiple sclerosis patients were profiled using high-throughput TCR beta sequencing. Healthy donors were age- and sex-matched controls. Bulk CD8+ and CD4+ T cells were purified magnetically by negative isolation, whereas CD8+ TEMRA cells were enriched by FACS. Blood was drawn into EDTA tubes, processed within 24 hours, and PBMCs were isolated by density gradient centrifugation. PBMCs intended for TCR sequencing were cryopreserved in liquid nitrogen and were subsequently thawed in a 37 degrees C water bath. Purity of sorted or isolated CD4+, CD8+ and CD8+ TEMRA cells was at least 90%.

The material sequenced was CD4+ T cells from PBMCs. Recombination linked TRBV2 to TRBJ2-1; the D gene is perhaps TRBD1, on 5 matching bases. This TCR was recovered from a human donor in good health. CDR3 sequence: CASSDGLGLTSEQFF. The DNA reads TGTGCCAGCAGCGACGGGTTGGGGCTAACAAGTGAGCAGTTCTTC. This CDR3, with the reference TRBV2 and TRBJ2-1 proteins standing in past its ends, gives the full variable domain EPEVTQTPSHQVTQMGQEVILRCVPISNHLYFYWYRQILGQKVEFLVSFYNNEISEKSEIFDDQFSVERPDGSNFTLKIRSTKLEDSAMYFCASSDGLGLTSEQFFGPGTRLTVL.